The 25 T cell receptor beta chains below come from one sample, sequenced in a study of response to subunit inactivated influenza vaccine. TCRdb re-analysed the RT-PCR reads in MiXCR, keeping a single row per CDR3 protein. The sample records 650,000 to 800,000 distinct CDR3 sequences, approximately 15% being singletons. This specimen was PBMCs from blood, taken approximately 15 days before vaccination. All receptors come from a man aged 50-60 years who received an inactivated influenza vaccine.

The chain is built from TRBV14 and TRBJ2-5; 7 bases match TRBD2. After removal of 2 bases from V and 2 bases from J, the junction contained 5 bases not matched to a gene. The germline CDR1 and CDR2 sequences are SGHDN and FVKESK. The CDR3 runs 15 residues. CDR3 nucleotide sequence: TGTGCCAGCAGCCAACACCCTAGCGGACAAGAGACCCAGTACTTC. Translation gives CASSQHPSGQETQYF. Full variable domain (rest looked up from reference TRBV14 and TRBJ2-5): EAGVTQFPSHSVIEKGQTVTLRCDPISGHDNLYWYRRVMGKEIKFLLHFVKESKQDESGMPNNRFLAERTGGTYSTLKVQPAELEDSGVYFCASSQHPSGQETQYFGPGTRLLVL.

Turning to this clonotype: A much larger clone differs from this one at a single base, so this may be a read error. The rearrangement uses TRBV6-2 or TRBV6-3 and TRBJ2-7; 9 bases line up with TRBD1. The CDR3 totals 13 residues. Germline trimming cut 6 bases from V and 4 bases from J; bases unmatched to any gene: 4. CDR1 is MNHEY, CDR2 SVGEGT, per germline. The CDR3 nucleotides are TGTGCCAGCAGGGCGACAGGGGGATACGAGCAGTACTTC. This codes for CASRATGGYEQYF.

This clonotype was picked up a small number of times. V gene TRBV11-2 combines with J gene TRBJ1-1; perhaps TRBD1 as D (5 bases). This CDR3 is built from 17 residues. V lost 0 bases and J lost 6, with 20 bases in between. CDR1 is SGHAT, CDR2 FQNNGV, per germline. CDR3: CASSLDRGSGSSAEAFF. Written as DNA, the CDR3 is TGTGCCAGCAGCTTAGATCGGGGCAGTGGATCCTCGGCTGAAGCTTTCTTT.

The chain joins TRBV7-2 to TRBJ2-7; TRBD1 matches 7 bases. CDR1 is SGHTA, CDR2 FQGNSA, per germline. V lost 5 bases to trimming and J lost 1 base; unmatched junction nucleotides: 5. The CDR3 loop spans 14 amino acids. This CDR3 reads CASSKDRHSYEQYF. The DNA of the CDR3 is TGTGCCAGCAGCAAGGACAGGCATTCCTACGAGCAGTACTTC.

J is TRBJ2-3 and V is TRBV12-3 or TRBV12-4; 7 positions match TRBD1. This CDR3 has 16 amino acids. The V and J ends lost 6 bases and 1 base, in that order; junction bases with no gene match: 10. CDR3 sequence reads: CASSIKTGLRTDTQYF. CDR3 bases: TGTGCCAGCAGCATAAAGACAGGGTTGCGCACAGATACGCAGTATTTT.

This clonotype occurred many times. This CDR3 reads CASSPRTSGVAGELFF. The DNA for the CDR3 is TGTGCCAGCAGTCCCCGGACTAGCGGGGTGGCAGGGGAGCTGTTTTTT. The V and J genes are TRBV12-3 or TRBV12-4 and TRBJ2-2; 12 bases fit TRBD2. V trimming: 5 bases; J trimming: 8 bases; junction bases outside the gene matches: 9. The CDR3 is made up of 16 amino acids.

This clonotype came up a few times. V is TRBV24-1 and J is TRBJ2-5, with a possible D match to TRBD1 (5 bases). The germline gives CDR1 KGHDR, CDR2 SFDVKD. This CDR3 has 15 amino acids. V lost 0 bases and J 5 bases, leaving 12 bases between the germline ends. In DNA, the CDR3 is TGTGCCACCAGTGATTTGCAGGTGGGGCAGGAGACCCAGTACTTC. Amino acid sequence: CATSDLQVGQETQYF.

The chain recombines TRBV20-1 with TRBJ1-6, with TRBD1 matching over 10 bases. CDR3 length: 15 residues. Germline trimming cut 6 bases from V and 3 bases from J; bases unmatched to any gene: 5. Germline CDR1 DFQATT, CDR2 SNEGSKA (reference sequence). CDR3 region: CSAMDRGSYNSPLHF. DNA for the CDR3: TGCAGTGCAATGGACAGGGGGAGCTATAATTCACCCCTCCACTTT.

This chain uses TRBV6-1 with TRBJ2-5; perhaps TRBD1 as D (6 bases). V lost 6 bases and J 5 bases, leaving 16 bases between the germline ends. Germline V gives CDR1 MNHNS, CDR2 SASEGT. The CDR3 runs 14 residues. CDR3 amino acids: CASRPDRLQETQYF. CDR3 DNA sequence: TGTGCCAGCAGACCCGACAGGCTCCAGGAGACCCAGTACTTC.

In nucleotides, the CDR3 is TGTGCCAGCAGTTACCGGACAGGGATAAGCTACGAGCAGTACTTC. As protein: CASSYRTGISYEQYF. This rearrangement joins TRBV6-2 or TRBV6-3 to TRBJ2-7; 8 bases are shared with TRBD1. V dropped 2 bases and J dropped 3; count of bases not matched to a gene: 6. The CDR3 spans 15 residues. From germline, CDR1 is MNHEY and CDR2 SVGEGT.

The V and J genes are TRBV2 and TRBJ2-7; no clear D. CDR3 length equals 12 residues. The germline V and J ends were trimmed by 8 bases and 3 bases, with 11 bases remaining between them. Germline-derived CDR1 and CDR2 are SNHLY and FYNNEI. The DNA for the CDR3 is TGTGCCAGCCAGTTAACCCACTACGAGCAGTACTTC. It codes for CASQLTHYEQYF.

This clonotype was seen a handful of times. The V and J genes are TRBV20-1 and TRBJ2-2; no definite D call. Germline loops: CDR1 DFQATT, CDR2 SNEGSKA (reference sequence). The CDR3 length is 13 residues. V gave up 3 bases and J gave up 2 bases, with 7 bases separating them. The CDR3 DNA follows: TGCAGTGCTAGGAACACAAACACCGGGGAGCTGTTTTTT. Translated, it gives CSARNTNTGELFF.

This clonotype was observed a few times. CDR3 DNA sequence: TGTGCCCTCTGGAGGGAGGAGCGGAATGAGCAGTTCTTC. Translation: CALWREERNEQFF. V and J are TRBV10-3 and TRBJ2-1; TRBD2 is a possible D gene (6 bases). This CDR3 is 13 amino acids long. Trimming left V 11 bases short and J 7 bases short, with 18 bases between. The germline gives CDR1 ENHRY, CDR2 SYGVKD.

There are many counts of this clonotype. The chain carries TRBV24-1 and TRBJ2-1; 7 bases line up with TRBD2. This CDR3 comprises 16 residues. Germline loops: CDR1 KGHDR, CDR2 SFDVKD. The trim removed 3 bases at V and 3 bases at J, leaving 7 bases unmatched. CDR3 sequence (DNA): TGTGCCACCAGTGATGACAGCGGGGCAAACTACAATGAGCAGTTCTTC. Translation gives CATSDDSGANYNEQFF.

The chain combines TRBV28 with TRBJ2-1; 8 bases align to TRBD2. The CDR3 extends over 16 amino acids. The germline CDR1 and CDR2 sequences are MDHEN and SYDVKM. V lost 8 bases to trimming and J lost 4 bases; unmatched junction nucleotides: 13. The CDR3 spells CASYPSGGAWYNEQFF. The CDR3 DNA sequence: TGTGCCAGCTACCCTTCGGGGGGGGCATGGTACAATGAGCAGTTCTTC.

On this clonotype: The germline gene is not matched at one end of the junction; a read error may be the cause. V is TRBV2 and J is TRBJ2-4; D possibly corresponds to TRBD1 (5 bases). The CDR3 extends over 13 amino acids. Germline V gene sequence: CDR1 SNHLY, CDR2 FYNNEI. Here the CDR3 reads CASSQAEKFRQGF. The CDR3 region has the DNA TGTGCCAGCAGTCAGGCCGAAAAGTTCCGCCAGGGCTTC.

This chain uses TRBV12-3 or TRBV12-4 with TRBJ1-6; TRBD1 might be the D (5 bases). Deletions cut 4 bases from V and 4 bases from J, with 8 bases between. The CDR3 extends over 14 amino acids. CDR3 coding DNA: TGTGCCAGCAGTTCCGACAGATATAATTCACCCCTCCACTTT. The encoded protein is CASSSDRYNSPLHF.

This clonotype has a count of ten or more. The chain carries TRBV7-2 and TRBJ1-6; 10 bases line up with TRBD1. CDR3 length equals 15 residues. Looked up from germline, CDR1 is SGHTA and CDR2 is FQGNSA. Trimming removed 3 bases from V and 8 bases from J; junction bases left unmatched: 4. The CDR3 DNA follows: TGTGCCAGCAGCTTTCCCGGGACAGGGGATTCACCCCTCCACTTT. It is translated as CASSFPGTGDSPLHF.

Only a few counts were recorded for this clonotype. V and J are TRBV20-1 and TRBJ1-6; D is perhaps TRBD1 (5 bases). Germline V gene data show CDR1 as DFQATT and CDR2 as SNEGSKA (reference sequence). V lost 3 bases to trimming and J lost 6 bases, with 12 bases between them. This CDR3 contains 14 residues. The CDR3: CSARGRQINSPLHF. CDR3 DNA: TGCAGTGCTAGGGGGAGACAGATTAATTCACCCCTCCACTTT.

The sample holds a few counts of this clonotype. The gene calls are TRBV5-1 and TRBJ2-3, with 7 nucleotides matching TRBD1. CDR1 SGHRS and CDR2 YFSETQ come from the germline V gene. The V gene end was trimmed by 5 bases and the J gene end by 2 bases; junction bases not matched to a gene: 8. The CDR3 consists of 15 residues. The CDR3 nucleotides are TGCGCCAGCAGAAGGTTGGGGACAGACACAGATACGCAGTATTTT. As protein: CASRRLGTDTDTQYF.

V usage is TRBV20-1 and J usage is TRBJ2-1; 7 positions agree with TRBD2. This CDR3 spans 13 amino acids. Germline trimming cut 8 bases from V and 11 bases from J; bases unmatched to any gene: 15. Germline V gene lookup returns CDR1 DFQATT and CDR2 SNEGSKA (reference sequence). CDR3 sequence (DNA): TGCAGTAGAGGACTAGAAAATACCTCTAAGCAGTTCTTC. Translating gives CSRGLENTSKQFF.

This CDR3 reads CAISADSYGYTF. For the CDR3, the DNA is TGTGCCATCAGTGCTGACAGCTATGGCTACACCTTC. The chain uses TRBV10-3 and TRBJ1-2, with a possible D match to TRBD1 (5 bases). The length of the CDR3 is 12 residues. The V end was cut by 4 bases, the J end by 4 bases, with 7 bases between. Germline lookup yields CDR1 ENHRY and CDR2 SYGVKD.

V usage is TRBV5-1 and J usage is TRBJ2-7; no firm D call. V lost 4 bases and J lost 4, with 12 bases in between. The V gene's germline CDR1 is SGHRS and CDR2 YFSETQ. The CDR3 has 13 residues. CDR3 sequence: CASSPFPQYEQYF. Written as DNA, the CDR3 is TGCGCCAGCAGCCCATTTCCCCAGTACGAGCAGTACTTC.

This clonotype was counted a few times. The chain employs TRBV10-3 and TRBJ2-4; D might be TRBD1 (5 bases). Per the germline V gene, CDR1 is ENHRY and CDR2 is SYGVKD. The CDR3 is 12 residues long. Trimming took off 3 bases at V and 15 bases at J, with 15 bases between the two ends. The CDR3: CAISDGQGARYF. CDR3 DNA sequence: TGTGCCATCAGTGACGGCCAGGGTGCGAGGTACTTC.

This chain links TRBV20-1 with TRBJ2-7; 11 bases are shared with TRBD1. This CDR3 is built from 14 residues. The junction had 10 bases not matched to a gene; V was cut back by 6 bases and J by 6 bases. Germline CDR1 is DFQATT and CDR2 is SNEGSKA (reference sequence). The CDR3 region is CSAIRTGGKGEQYF. CDR3 in DNA: TGCAGTGCCATCCGGACAGGGGGCAAGGGCGAGCAGTACTTC.